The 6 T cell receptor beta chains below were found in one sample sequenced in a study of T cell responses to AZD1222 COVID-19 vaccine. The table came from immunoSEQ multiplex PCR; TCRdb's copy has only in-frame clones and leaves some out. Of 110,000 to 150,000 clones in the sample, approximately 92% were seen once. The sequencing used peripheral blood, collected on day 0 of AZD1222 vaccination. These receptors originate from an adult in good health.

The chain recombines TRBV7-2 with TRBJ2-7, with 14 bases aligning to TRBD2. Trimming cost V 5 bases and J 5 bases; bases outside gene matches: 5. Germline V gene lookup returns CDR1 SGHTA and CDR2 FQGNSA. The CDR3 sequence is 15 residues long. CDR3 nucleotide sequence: TGTGCCAGCAGCATGCCGGGACTAGCGGGAGACGAGCAGTACTTC. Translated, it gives CASSMPGLAGDEQYF. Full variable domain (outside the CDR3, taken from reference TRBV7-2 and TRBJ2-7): GAGVSQSPSNKVTEKGKDVELRCDPISGHTALYWYRQSLGQGLEFLIYFQGNSAPDKSGLPSDRFSAERTGGSVSTLTIQRTQQEDSAVYLCASSMPGLAGDEQYFGPGTRLTVT.

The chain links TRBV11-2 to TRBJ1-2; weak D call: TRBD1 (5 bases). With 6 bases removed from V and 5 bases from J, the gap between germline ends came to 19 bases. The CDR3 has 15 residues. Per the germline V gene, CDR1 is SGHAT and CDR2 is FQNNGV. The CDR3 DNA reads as TGTGCCAGCAGGCAACCAAGAGGGGAGAAATATGGCTACACCTTC. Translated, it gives CASRQPRGEKYGYTF.

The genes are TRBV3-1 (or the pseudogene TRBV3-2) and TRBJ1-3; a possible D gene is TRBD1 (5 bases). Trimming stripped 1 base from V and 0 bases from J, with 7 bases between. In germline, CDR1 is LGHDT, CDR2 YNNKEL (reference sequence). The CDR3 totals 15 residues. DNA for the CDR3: TGTGCCAGCAGCCAAGGACAGTTCTCTGGAAACACCATATATTTT. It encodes CASSQGQFSGNTIYF.

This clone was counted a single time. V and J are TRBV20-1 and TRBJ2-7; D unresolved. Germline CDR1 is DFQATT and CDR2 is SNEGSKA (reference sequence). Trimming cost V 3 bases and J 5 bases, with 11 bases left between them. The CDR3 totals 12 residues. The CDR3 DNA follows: TGCAGTGCTAGTCTGGTCGTGGACGAGCAGTACTTC. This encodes CSASLVVDEQYF.

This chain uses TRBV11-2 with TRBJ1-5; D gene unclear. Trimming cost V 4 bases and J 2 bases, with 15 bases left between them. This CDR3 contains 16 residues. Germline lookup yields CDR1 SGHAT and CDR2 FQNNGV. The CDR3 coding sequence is TGTGCCAGCAGCTCCAGGACGGGGAAGGGCAATCAGCCCCAGCATTTT. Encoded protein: CASSSRTGKGNQPQHF.

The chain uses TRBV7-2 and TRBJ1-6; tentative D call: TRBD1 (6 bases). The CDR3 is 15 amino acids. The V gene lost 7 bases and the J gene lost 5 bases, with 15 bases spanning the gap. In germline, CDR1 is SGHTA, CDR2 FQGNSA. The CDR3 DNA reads TGTGCCAGCACTGGGCGCAGGGGCGATAATTCACCCCTCCACTTT. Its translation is CASTGRRGDNSPLHF.